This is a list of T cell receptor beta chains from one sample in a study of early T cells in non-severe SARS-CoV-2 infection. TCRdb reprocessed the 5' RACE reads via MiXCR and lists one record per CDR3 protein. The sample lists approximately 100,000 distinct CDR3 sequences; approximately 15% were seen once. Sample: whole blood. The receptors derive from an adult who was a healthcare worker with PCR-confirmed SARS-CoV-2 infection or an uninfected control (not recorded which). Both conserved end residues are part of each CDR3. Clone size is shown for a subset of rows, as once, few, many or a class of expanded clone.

CDR3aa: CASRLYRGPSTEAFF; v_gene: TRBV12-3/TRBV12-4; len: 15; abundance: .
CDR3aa: CASSLTRGDQPQHF; v_gene: TRBV12-3/TRBV12-4; len: 14; abundance: many
CDR3aa: CSARGPGTLNYGYTF; v_gene: TRBV20-1; len: 15; abundance: .
CDR3aa: CASSIGGQNYGYTF; v_gene: TRBV19; len: 14; abundance: many
CDR3aa: CASSRSHTNTEAFF; v_gene: TRBV6-1; len: 14; abundance: few
CDR3aa: CASSFGGPDTQYF; v_gene: TRBV7-9; len: 13; abundance: many
CDR3aa: CSVELFGEAFF; v_gene: TRBV29-1; len: 11; abundance: .
CDR3aa: CASSLKPARTDTQYF; v_gene: TRBV27; len: 15; abundance: few
CDR3aa: CASSLEPGVSGEQYF; v_gene: TRBV5-1; len: 15; abundance: many
CDR3aa: CASSIESTNTGELFF; v_gene: TRBV19; len: 15; abundance: .
CDR3aa: CASSEGETLRFYEQYF; v_gene: TRBV6-1; len: 16; abundance: .
CDR3aa: CASGTGTGTEKLFF; v_gene: TRBV12-3/TRBV12-4; len: 14; abundance: few